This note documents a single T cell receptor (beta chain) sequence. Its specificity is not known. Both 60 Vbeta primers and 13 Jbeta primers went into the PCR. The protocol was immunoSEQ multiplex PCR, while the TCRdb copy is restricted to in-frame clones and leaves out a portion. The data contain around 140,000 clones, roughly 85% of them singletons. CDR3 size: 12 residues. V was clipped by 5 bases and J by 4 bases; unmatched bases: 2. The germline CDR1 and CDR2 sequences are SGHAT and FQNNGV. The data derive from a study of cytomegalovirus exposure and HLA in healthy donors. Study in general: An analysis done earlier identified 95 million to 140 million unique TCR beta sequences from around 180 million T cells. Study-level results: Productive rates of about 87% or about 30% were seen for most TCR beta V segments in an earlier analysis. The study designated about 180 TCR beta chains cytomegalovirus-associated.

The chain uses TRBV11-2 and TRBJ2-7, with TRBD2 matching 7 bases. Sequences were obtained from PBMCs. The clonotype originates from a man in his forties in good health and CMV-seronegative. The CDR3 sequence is CASSGGGYEQYF. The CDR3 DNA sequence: TGTGCCAGCAGCGGGGGGGGGTACGAGCAGTACTTC.